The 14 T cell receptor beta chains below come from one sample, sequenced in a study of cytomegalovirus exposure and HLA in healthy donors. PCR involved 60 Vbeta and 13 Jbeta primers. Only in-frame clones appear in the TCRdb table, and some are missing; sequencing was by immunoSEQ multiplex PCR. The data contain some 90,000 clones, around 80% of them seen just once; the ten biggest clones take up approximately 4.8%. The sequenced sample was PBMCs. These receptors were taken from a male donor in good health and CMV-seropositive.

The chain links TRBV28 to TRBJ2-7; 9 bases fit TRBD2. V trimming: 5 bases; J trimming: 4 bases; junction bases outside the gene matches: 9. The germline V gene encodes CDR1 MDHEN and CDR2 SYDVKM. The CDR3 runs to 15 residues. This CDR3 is CASSPVRGGLYEQYF. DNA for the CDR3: TGTGCCAGCAGTCCAGTGCGGGGGGGGCTTTACGAGCAGTACTTC.

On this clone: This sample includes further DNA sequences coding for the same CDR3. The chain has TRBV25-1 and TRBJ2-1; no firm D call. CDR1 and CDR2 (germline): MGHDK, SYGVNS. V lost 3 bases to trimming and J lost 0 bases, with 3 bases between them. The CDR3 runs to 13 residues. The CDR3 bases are TGTGCCAGCAGTGACAGCTCCTACAATGAGCAGTTCTTC. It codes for CASSDSSYNEQFF.

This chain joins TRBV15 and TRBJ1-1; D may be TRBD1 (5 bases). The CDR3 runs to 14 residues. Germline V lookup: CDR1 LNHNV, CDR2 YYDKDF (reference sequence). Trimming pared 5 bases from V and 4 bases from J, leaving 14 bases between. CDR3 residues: CATSRQMFTTEAFF. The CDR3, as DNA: TGTGCCACCAGCCGACAGATGTTCACCACTGAAGCTTTCTTT.

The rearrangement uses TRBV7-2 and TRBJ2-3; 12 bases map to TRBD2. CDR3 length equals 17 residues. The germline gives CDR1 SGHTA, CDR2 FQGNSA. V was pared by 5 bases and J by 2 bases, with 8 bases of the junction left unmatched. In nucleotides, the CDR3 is TGTGCCAGCAGCATCGGACTAGCGGGGCCCCTCACAGATACGCAGTATTTT. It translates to CASSIGLAGPLTDTQYF.

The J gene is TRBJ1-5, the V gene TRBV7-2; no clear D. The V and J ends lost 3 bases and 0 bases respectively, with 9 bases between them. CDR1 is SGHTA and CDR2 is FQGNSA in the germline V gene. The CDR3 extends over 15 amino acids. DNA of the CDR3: TGTGCCAGCAGCTTGGCCGGCGGTAGCAATCAGCCCCAGCATTTT. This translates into CASSLAGGSNQPQHF.

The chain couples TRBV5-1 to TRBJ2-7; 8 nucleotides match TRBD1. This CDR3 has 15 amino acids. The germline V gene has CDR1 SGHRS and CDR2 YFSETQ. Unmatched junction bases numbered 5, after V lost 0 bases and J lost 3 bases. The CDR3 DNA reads TGCGCCAGCAGCTTGGTCAGGGGGCAGTACTACGAGCAGTACTTC. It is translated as CASSLVRGQYYEQYF.

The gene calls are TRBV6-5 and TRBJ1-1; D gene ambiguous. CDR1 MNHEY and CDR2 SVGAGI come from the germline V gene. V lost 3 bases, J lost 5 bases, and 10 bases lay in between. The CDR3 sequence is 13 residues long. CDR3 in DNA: TGTGCCAGCAGTTATGCGGTCCGGACTGAAGCTTTCTTT. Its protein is CASSYAVRTEAFF.

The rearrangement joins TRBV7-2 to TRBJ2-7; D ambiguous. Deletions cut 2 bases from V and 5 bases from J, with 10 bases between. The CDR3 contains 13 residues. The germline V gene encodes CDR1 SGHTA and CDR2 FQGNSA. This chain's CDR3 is CASSLQFSDEQYF. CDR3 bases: TGTGCCAGCAGCTTACAATTTTCGGACGAGCAGTACTTC.

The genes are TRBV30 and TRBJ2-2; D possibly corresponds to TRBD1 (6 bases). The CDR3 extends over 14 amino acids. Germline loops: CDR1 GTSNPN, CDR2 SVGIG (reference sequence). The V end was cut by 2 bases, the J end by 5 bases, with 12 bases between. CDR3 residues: CAWSTGHLTGELFF. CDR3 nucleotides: TGTGCCTGGAGTACGGGACATTTAACCGGGGAGCTGTTTTTT. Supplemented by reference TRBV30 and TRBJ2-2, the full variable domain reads SQTIHQWPATLVQPVGSPLSLECTVEGTSNPNLYWYRQAAGRGLQLLFYSVGIGQISSEVPQNLSASRPQDRQFILSSKKLLLSDSGFYLCAWSTGHLTGELFFGEGSRLTVL.

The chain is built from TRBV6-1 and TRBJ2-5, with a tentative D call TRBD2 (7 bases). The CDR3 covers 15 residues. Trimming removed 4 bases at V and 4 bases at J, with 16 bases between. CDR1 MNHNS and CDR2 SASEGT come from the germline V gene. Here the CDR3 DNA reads TGTGCCAGCAGTGTGGGAGGGGGGCAAGTAGAGACCCAGTACTTC. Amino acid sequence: CASSVGGGQVETQYF.

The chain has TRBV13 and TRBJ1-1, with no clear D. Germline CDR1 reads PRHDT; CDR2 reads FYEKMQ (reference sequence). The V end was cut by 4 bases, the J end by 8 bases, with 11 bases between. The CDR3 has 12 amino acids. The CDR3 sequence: CASSSRGREAFF. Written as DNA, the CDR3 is TGTGCCAGCAGCTCCCGGGGTCGCGAAGCTTTCTTT.

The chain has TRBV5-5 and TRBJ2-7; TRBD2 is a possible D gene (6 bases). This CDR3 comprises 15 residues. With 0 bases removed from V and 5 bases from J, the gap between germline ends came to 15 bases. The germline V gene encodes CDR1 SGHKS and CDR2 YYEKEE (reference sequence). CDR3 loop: CASSLAGGRLNEQYF. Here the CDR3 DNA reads TGTGCCAGCAGCTTGGCCGGTGGGAGGCTAAACGAGCAGTACTTC.

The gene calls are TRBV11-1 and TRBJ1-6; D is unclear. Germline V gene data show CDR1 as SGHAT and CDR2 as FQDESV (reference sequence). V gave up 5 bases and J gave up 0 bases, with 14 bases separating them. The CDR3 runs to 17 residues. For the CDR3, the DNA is TGTGCCAGCAGCAGAATGTCCGGGAGCTCCTATAATTCACCCCTCCACTTT. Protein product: CASSRMSGSSYNSPLHF.

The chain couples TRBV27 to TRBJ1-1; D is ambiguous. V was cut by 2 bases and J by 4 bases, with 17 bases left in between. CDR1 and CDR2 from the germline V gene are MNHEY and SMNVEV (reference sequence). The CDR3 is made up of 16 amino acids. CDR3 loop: CASSLTLSGVSTEAFF. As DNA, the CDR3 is TGTGCCAGCAGTTTAACCCTGTCGGGAGTGAGCACTGAAGCTTTCTTT.